A selection of T cell receptor beta chains follows, all from one sample in a study of identical twins. TCRdb recomputed calls from the 5' RACE reads with MiXCR, one row per CDR3 protein. The table has hundreds of thousands of distinct CDR3 sequences, roughly 8% seen once. The same data also went into a second study, on yellow fever vaccine responses in identical twins.

The sample comprised PBMCs. The receptor source for this set is a woman in her late teens or twenties in good health. CDR3s include the opening cysteine and the closing phenylalanine or tryptophan. The D gene is left open where the match is weak. Expanded clones are given a class, and other clones once, few, many or no size at all.

v_call	d_call	clone_size	j_call	cdr3_nt	cdr3_aa
TRBV6-1	TRBD2	-	TRBJ2-1	TGTGCCAGCAGAAGGATGCTAGCGGGAGATCGTGAGCAGTTCTTC	CASRRMLAGDREQFF
TRBV6-2/TRBV6-3	TRBD2	few	TRBJ2-5	TGTGCCAGCAGTTACGGAGCGGGGGATAGGGAGACCCAGTACTTC	CASSYGAGDRETQYF
TRBV20-1	-	many	TRBJ2-1	TGCAGTGCTAGAGTTCGGGGACTCTCTCACTACAATGAGCAGTTCTTC	CSARVRGLSHYNEQFF
TRBV7-2	-	many	TRBJ2-1	TGTGCCAGCAGCTCGGCCACTAGGCCCAATGAGCAGTTCTTC	CASSSATRPNEQFF
TRBV6-2/TRBV6-3	-	many	TRBJ2-1	TGTGCCAGCACCAGACAGGGGAGGGGCTCCTACAATGAGCAGTTCTTC	CASTRQGRGSYNEQFF
TRBV5-1	-	many	TRBJ2-7	TGCGCCAGCAGCTTGGTAGTTAGCGGAGGCTCCTACGAGCAGTACTTC	CASSLVVSGGSYEQYF
TRBV5-6	TRBD1	-	TRBJ2-2	TGTGCCAGCAGCCCCCGACAGGGGGCTGGCGGGGAGCTGTTTTTT	CASSPRQGAGGELFF
TRBV12-3/TRBV12-4	TRBD2	many	TRBJ2-1	TGTGCCAGCAGGGACACTAGCGGGAGGGCCTATGAGCAGTTCTTC	CASRDTSGRAYEQFF
TRBV7-2	-	few	TRBJ2-2	TGTGCCAGCAGCGAACAGAGGACCGGGGAGCTGTTTTTT	CASSEQRTGELFF
TRBV2	TRBD2	-	TRBJ2-2	TGTGCCTTCAGTTTTAAGGGACTAGCGGGAGCAAACACCGGGGAGCTGTTTTTT	CAFSFKGLAGANTGELFF
TRBV20-1	-	-	TRBJ2-7	TGCAGTGCCAGGGGCGGGGGCTCCTACGAGCAGTACTTC	CSARGGGSYEQYF
TRBV10-3	-	few	TRBJ1-3	TGTGCCATCAGTGAGTACTACGGAGGTGGTTCTGGAAACACCATATATTTT	CAISEYYGGGSGNTIYF
TRBV5-6	-	-	TRBJ2-7	TGTGCCAGCAGCCCCCCCCGCTCTCTCTACGAGCAGTACTTC	CASSPPRSLYEQYF
TRBV12-3/TRBV12-4	-	few	TRBJ1-1	TGTGCCAGCAGTTTGGGCAACGCGAACACTGAAGCTTTCTTT	CASSLGNANTEAFF
TRBV7-9	-	few	TRBJ1-2	TGTGCCAGCAGCTTAGTTACCGTTGGGCTTGACTATGGCTACACCTTC	CASSLVTVGLDYGYTF
TRBV4-3	-	few	TRBJ1-2	TGCGCCAGCAGCCAAGATCTCGGCAGCCCCTATGGCTACACCTTC	CASSQDLGSPYGYTF
TRBV20-1	TRBD2	few	TRBJ2-7	TGCAGTGCAGAAGCGGGAGGCCGATACGAGCAGTACTTC	CSAEAGGRYEQYF
TRBV10-3	-	-	TRBJ2-6	TGTGCCGCCAAACCCAGCTCTGGGGCCAACGTCCTGACTTTC	CAAKPSSGANVLTF
TRBV4-3	-	many	TRBJ1-4	TGCGCCAGCAGCCAAGATAGGGATGAAAAACTGTTTTTT	CASSQDRDEKLFF
TRBV12-3/TRBV12-4	TRBD2	-	TRBJ2-1	TGTGCCAGCATTTTAACCCTAGCGGGAGTCGGCAATGAGCAGTTCTTC	CASILTLAGVGNEQFF
TRBV7-3	TRBD1	once	TRBJ2-1	TGTGCCAGCAGCCCAAGAAGACAGGGACATGAGCAGTTCTTC	CASSPRRQGHEQFF
TRBV20-1	-	few	TRBJ2-7	TGCAGTGCTAGAGATCCGACAGGCCCTCCCTACGAGCAGTACTTC	CSARDPTGPPYEQYF
TRBV7-7	-	-	TRBJ2-3	TGTGCTAGCAGCTTAGGCGGGCCAGGGGAATCCGATACGCAGTATTTT	CASSLGGPGESDTQYF
TRBV10-3	TRBD1	-	TRBJ2-7	TGTGCCATCAGTGTCCTGGGACAGGGAAGCGGCGAGCAGTACTTC	CAISVLGQGSGEQYF
TRBV6-2/TRBV6-3	-	few	TRBJ2-7	TGTGCCAGCAGTTACGAGGCCAGGGTCTACGAGCAGTACTTC	CASSYEARVYEQYF
TRBV28	TRBD1	many	TRBJ2-7	TGTGCCAGCAGTCCAGGGACAGGGGACTCCTACGAGCAGTACTTC	CASSPGTGDSYEQYF
TRBV12-3/TRBV12-4	TRBD2	few	TRBJ2-7	TGTGCCAGCAGGGGGGGGACCCGATCGGTCTACGAGCAGTACTTC	CASRGGTRSVYEQYF
TRBV28	TRBD2	-	TRBJ2-4	TGTGCCAGCAAGAGCGGGGGGGCGAAATTTCTGGACAAAAACATTCAGTACTTC	CASKSGGAKFLDKNIQYF
TRBV11-2	TRBD2	many	TRBJ2-6	TGTGCCAGCAGCTTCAAGACTAGCGGTGCCTCTGGGGCCAACGTCCTGACTTTC	CASSFKTSGASGANVLTF
TRBV2	-	-	TRBJ1-5	TGTGCCAGCACCTGGCGGAACCCGAAATTTTATAGCAATCAGCCCCAGCATTTT	CASTWRNPKFYSNQPQHF
TRBV7-9	-	many	TRBJ2-2	TGTGCCAGCAGCCTCTCCCCCGCGAACACCGGGGAGCTGTTTTTT	CASSLSPANTGELFF
TRBV7-2	TRBD1	-	TRBJ2-3	TGTGCCAGCAGCCCTACTTGGGACAGGGCTACGCAGTATTTT	CASSPTWDRATQYF
TRBV7-2	-	few	TRBJ2-1	TGTGCCAGCAGCTTATCGGGGGTAGCATACCAGATCGTTTACAATGAGCAGTTCTTC	CASSLSGVAYQIVYNEQFF
TRBV4-2	TRBD2	many	TRBJ2-7	TGTGCCAGCAGCCAAGAGGTCGGGACCGGACTAGACTCCTACGAGCAGTACTTC	CASSQEVGTGLDSYEQYF
TRBV18	-	few	TRBJ2-1	TGTGCCAGCTCCCCAGTTAAGTTGGGTGAGCAGTTCTTC	CASSPVKLGEQFF
TRBV24-1	TRBD1	-	TRBJ2-5	TGTGCCACCAGTGACACAGGACAGGCTTTTGGAGAGACCCAGTACTTC	CATSDTGQAFGETQYF
TRBV5-1	TRBD1	many	TRBJ2-1	TGCGCCAGCAGCGCGGAAGACAGGGCTGGTAGAAATGAGCAGTTCTTC	CASSAEDRAGRNEQFF
TRBV28	TRBD2	few	TRBJ2-1	TGTGCCAGCAGATCAACAGGGACTAGCGTCCACAATGAGCAGTTCTTC	CASRSTGTSVHNEQFF
TRBV20-1	TRBD2	-	TRBJ2-1	TGCAGTGTGCGCGGGAGGGCCTACAATGAGCAGTTCTTC	CSVRGRAYNEQFF
TRBV12-3/TRBV12-4	TRBD1	many	TRBJ2-1	TGTGCCAGCAGTTTTGGACAGGCCTTAGGCGGGCAGTTCTTC	CASSFGQALGGQFF
TRBV7-2	-	many	TRBJ2-2	TGTGCCAGCAGCTTAGGCTCGGGTACCGGGGAGCTGTTTTTT	CASSLGSGTGELFF
TRBV28	TRBD2	few	TRBJ2-1	TGTGCCAGCAGTAAACCGGGACTAGCAGTCACGGGTGAGCAGTTCTTC	CASSKPGLAVTGEQFF
TRBV5-1	TRBD2	-	TRBJ2-7	TGCGCCAGCAGCTTCGGACTAGCGGGACCCACGGGGGAGCAGTACTTC	CASSFGLAGPTGEQYF
TRBV3-1	TRBD2	few	TRBJ2-2	TGTGCCAGCAGCCAAGCGGGAGGGCCGCCCGGGGAGCTGTTTTTT	CASSQAGGPPGELFF
TRBV7-9	-	-	TRBJ2-3	TGTGCCAGCAGCTTATCGACGAGTTTTAGCACAGATACGCAGTATTTT	CASSLSTSFSTDTQYF
TRBV10-3	-	few	TRBJ2-7	TGTGCCATCAGGCCTGGGGGGGCTAACTCCTACGAGCAGTACTTC	CAIRPGGANSYEQYF
TRBV27	-	-	TRBJ2-6	TGTGCCAGCCAACTACTAGGAGCCAACGTCCTGACTTTC	CASQLLGANVLTF
TRBV28	-	-	TRBJ1-1	TGTGCCAGCAGTTGGAAGCGGGGTGGGCGAGGAGCTTTCTTT	CASSWKRGGRGAFF
TRBV12-3/TRBV12-4	TRBD1	-	TRBJ2-7	TGTGCCAGCAGCTACACCCGGGACAGGGTGTACGAGCAGTACTTC	CASSYTRDRVYEQYF
TRBV24-1	TRBD1	many	TRBJ2-1	TGTGCCACCAGTGACCCTTCCGGACAGGGGAGGAATGAGCAGTTCTTC	CATSDPSGQGRNEQFF
TRBV6-2/TRBV6-3	-	-	TRBJ2-5	TGTGCCAGCAGCCCCGATGCTGTCAGCGGAGTGGGGCAAGAGACCCAGTACTTC	CASSPDAVSGVGQETQYF
TRBV20-1	-	-	TRBJ2-5	TGCAGTGCTGGATTGGGGACGGCGGAGACCCAGTACTTC	CSAGLGTAETQYF